This T cell receptor beta chain was found in a study of PD-1 blockade in mismatch repair-deficient tumors (dated by TCRdb to 2015 to 2018). At the level of the whole study: Between late 2013 and September 2016, the trial enrolled about 86 consecutive patients with about twelve mismatch repair-deficient cancer types, every one of whom had been previously treated and was progressing. Tumor-associated T cell clones were tracked in the peripheral blood of patients responding to PD-1 blockade by deep sequencing of TCR CDR3 regions.

Including cysteine and phenylalanine, the CDR3 has 13 amino acids. Solely the CDR3 DNA is kept, with 39 bases framed from the first base. A distance of 9 bases separates the germline ends of V and J, which lose 0 bases and 8 bases respectively. The CDR1 and CDR2 encoded by the germline V gene are SGDLS and YYNGEE. General findings and caveats noted by the study authors: After pembrolizumab, tumor-resident clones, which were often undetectable in blood before treatment, expanded rapidly and then contracted, generally ahead of radiologic responses.

Mismatch repair deficiency was established in every enrolled patient by polymerase chain reaction or immunohistochemistry. TCR sequencing was performed for a few patients who responded to pembrolizumab therapy. The phase II trial prospectively tested pembrolizumab PD-1 blockade in advanced mismatch repair-deficient cancers regardless of tissue of origin. Peripheral blood T cell samples were gathered serially, both before PD-1 blockade started and at multiple time points afterward. Blood sampling time points were reported as weeks after the first dose of pembrolizumab. A note on this clone: The specificity of this receptor is unknown. The record has no base qualities; no much larger clone is one base away. The identical CDR3 is also encoded by other nucleotide sequences in the sample.

Libraries were made using the immunoSEQ multiplex PCR assay. Imported from immuneACCESS, the table was reduced by TCRdb to in-frame sequences with V and J called. These copies leave out some clones; in studies compared against another copy, an unresolved V gene accounts for under half, and the cause of the remainder is not known. The sample has about 79,000 clones on record, roughly 80% of them singletons. The ten largest clones capture roughly 6% of the sample. The chain links TRBV9 with TRBJ2-4; possibly the D gene is TRBD1, per 6 matching bases. This TCR was recovered from an adult with mismatch repair-deficient cancer. The material was peripheral blood, obtained 44 weeks after starting pembrolizumab. The CDR3 region: CASSVAGGYIQYF. The nucleotide sequence reads TGTGCCAGCAGCGTAGCTGGGGGCTACATTCAGTACTTC.